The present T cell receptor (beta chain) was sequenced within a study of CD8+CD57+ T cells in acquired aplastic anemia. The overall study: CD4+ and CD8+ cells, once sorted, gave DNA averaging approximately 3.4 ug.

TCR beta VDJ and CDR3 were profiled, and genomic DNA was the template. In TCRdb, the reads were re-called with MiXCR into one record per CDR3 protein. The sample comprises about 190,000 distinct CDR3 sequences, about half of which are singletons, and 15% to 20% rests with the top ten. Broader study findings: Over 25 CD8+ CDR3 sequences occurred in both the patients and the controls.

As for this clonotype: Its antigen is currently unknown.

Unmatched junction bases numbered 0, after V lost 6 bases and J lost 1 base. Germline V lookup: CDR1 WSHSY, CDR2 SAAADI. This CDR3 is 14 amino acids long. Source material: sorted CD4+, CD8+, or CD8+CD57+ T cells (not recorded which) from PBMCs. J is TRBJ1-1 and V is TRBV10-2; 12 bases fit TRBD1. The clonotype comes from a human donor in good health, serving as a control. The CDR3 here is CASRGQGANTEAFF. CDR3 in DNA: TGCGCCAGCAGGGGACAGGGGGCGAACACTGAAGCTTTCTTT.